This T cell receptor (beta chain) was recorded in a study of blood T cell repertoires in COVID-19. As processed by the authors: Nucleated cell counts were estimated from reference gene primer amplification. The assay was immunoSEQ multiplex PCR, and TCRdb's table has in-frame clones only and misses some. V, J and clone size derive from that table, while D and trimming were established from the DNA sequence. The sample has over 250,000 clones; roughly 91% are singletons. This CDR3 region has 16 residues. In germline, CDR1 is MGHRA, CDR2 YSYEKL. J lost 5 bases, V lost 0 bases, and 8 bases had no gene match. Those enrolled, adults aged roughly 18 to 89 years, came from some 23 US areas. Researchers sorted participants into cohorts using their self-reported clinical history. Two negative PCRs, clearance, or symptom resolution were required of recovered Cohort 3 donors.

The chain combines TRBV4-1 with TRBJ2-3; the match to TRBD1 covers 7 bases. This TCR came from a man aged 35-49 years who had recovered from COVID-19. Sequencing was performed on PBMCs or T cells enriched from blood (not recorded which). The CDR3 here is CASSQDRDSSGDTQYF. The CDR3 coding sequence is TGCGCCAGCAGCCAAGATCGGGACAGTTCTGGAGATACGCAGTATTTT.